This T cell receptor (beta chain) emerged from a study of PD-1 blockade in classical Hodgkin lymphoma. Clones were read by immunoSEQ multiplex PCR, and TCRdb kept only the in-frame ones, dropping some. Of 99,000 or so clones in the sample, roughly nine tenths were seen once. The V gene's germline CDR1 is SGHAT and CDR2 FQDESV (reference sequence). Trimming cost V 5 bases and J 4 bases, with 17 bases left between them. This CDR3 has 15 residues. Time point specified: cycle 4 day 1 (C4D1), after five to seven weeks of nivolumab. Autologous stem cell transplantation was followed by relapse in every patient, and brentuximab vedotin exposure varied.

The specimen comprised peripheral blood mononuclear cells (PBMCs), sampled before the fourth cycle of nivolumab. The chain links TRBV11-1 to TRBJ1-1, with D possibly being TRBD1 (6 bases). The source is a human donor with classical Hodgkin lymphoma. The CDR3 loop reads CASSPVGGPRTEAFF. The CDR3 nucleotides are TGTGCCAGCAGCCCAGTGGGGGGCCCGCGCACTGAAGCTTTCTTT. Using reference TRBV11-1 and TRBJ1-1 for the parts outside the CDR3, the full variable domain is EAEVAQSPRYKITEKSQAVAFWCDPISGHATLYWYRQILGQGPELLVQFQDESVVDDSQLPKDRFSAERLKGVDSTLKIQPAELGDSAMYLCASSPVGGPRTEAFFGQGTRLTVV.